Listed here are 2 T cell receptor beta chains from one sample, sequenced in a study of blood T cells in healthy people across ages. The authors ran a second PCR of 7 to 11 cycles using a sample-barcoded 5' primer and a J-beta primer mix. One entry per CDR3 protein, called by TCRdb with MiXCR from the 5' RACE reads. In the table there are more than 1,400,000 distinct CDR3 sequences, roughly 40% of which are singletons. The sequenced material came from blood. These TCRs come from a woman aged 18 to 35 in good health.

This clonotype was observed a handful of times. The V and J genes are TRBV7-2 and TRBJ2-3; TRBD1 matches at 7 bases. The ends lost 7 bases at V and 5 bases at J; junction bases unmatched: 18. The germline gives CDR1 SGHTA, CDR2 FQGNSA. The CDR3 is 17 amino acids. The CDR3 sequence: CASTTLVRTGEIDTQYF. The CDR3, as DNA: TGTGCCAGCACCACGCTTGTCCGAACAGGGGAGATAGATACGCAGTATTTT.

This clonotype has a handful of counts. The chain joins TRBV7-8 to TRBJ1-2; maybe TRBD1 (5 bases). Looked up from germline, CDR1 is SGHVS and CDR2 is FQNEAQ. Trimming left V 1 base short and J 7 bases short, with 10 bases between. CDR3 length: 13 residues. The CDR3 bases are TGTGCCAGCAGCTTAGTCAGGGATCCTGGCTACACCTTC. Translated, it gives CASSLVRDPGYTF.